This T cell receptor (beta chain) was identified during a study of blood T cells in healthy people across ages. Study results and limitations: Fewer expanded clones and more diversity marked long-lived versus aged donors. Leaving the PBMCs unsorted stopped any conclusive comparison of naive versus antigen-experienced cells.

Combining a sample-barcoded 5' primer with a J-beta primer mix, a second PCR ran for roughly 7 to 12 cycles. A template-switch adaptor that had 12 random nucleotides put a tag on each cDNA molecule. TCRdb used MiXCR to reprocess the 5' RACE reads, holding one entry per CDR3 protein. The sample carries 750,000 to 850,000 distinct CDR3 sequences, 20% to 25% recorded once. The CDR3 spans 14 residues. The V gene end was trimmed by 3 bases and the J gene end by 5 bases; junction bases not matched to a gene: 3. CDR1 is SGHRS and CDR2 is YFSETQ in the germline V gene. This clonotype was detected a few times. The antigen remains undetermined. In addition, the sample was reused for a study of T cells of mothers and their children. That report notes: Reads obtained per mother exceeded 8 million TCR beta CDR3 reads, with roughly 3 million obtained per child.

This sequence was found in a boy younger than 18 in good health. The chain has TRBV5-1 and TRBJ2-5; the match to TRBD1 covers 11 bases. Sample: blood. CDR3 region: CASSWTGGSETQYF. The DNA for the CDR3 is TGCGCCAGCAGCTGGACAGGGGGCTCGGAGACCCAGTACTTC.